The rows below give T cell receptor beta chains drawn from one sample of a study of cytomegalovirus exposure and HLA in healthy donors. The assay was immunoSEQ multiplex PCR, and TCRdb's table has in-frame clones only and misses some. The sample consists of roughly 130,000 clones, 76% of them appearing once. Sequencing input: PBMCs. Every receptor here comes from a man in his forties in good health and CMV-seronegative. CDR3s include the opening cysteine and the closing phenylalanine or tryptophan. Size values are once, few and many counts, or a class for expanded clones, and some rows have none.

NA	TRBV28	TRBJ2-7	CASSLSPSYEQYF
NA	TRBV9	TRBJ2-4	CASSVVPLTGLAKNSQYF
once	TRBV5-4	TRBJ2-7	CASSGGLAGGGHEQYF
NA	TRBV10-3	TRBJ1-1	CAISDSSGTEAFF
NA	TRBV19	TRBJ2-7	CASSPRDSSNYEQYF
few	TRBV14	TRBJ2-3	CASTAGGLRTDTQYF
NA	TRBV14	TRBJ1-2	CASSQEVGPQVRMNGYTF
NA	TRBV5-5	TRBJ2-1	CASSLGRAGGNEQFF
NA	TRBV7-9	TRBJ1-2	CASSLGQTGFYGYTF
NA	TRBV19	TRBJ2-7	CASSIGWAGGSYEQYF
NA	TRBV11-3	TRBJ2-7	CASSPPGTSGRYIYEQYF
NA	TRBV7-8	TRBJ2-5	CASSSEPGQGAETQYF
NA	TRBV28	TRBJ2-7	CASSQDRGLNRQYF
few	TRBV21-1	TRBJ1-5	CASSKEQGVRREPHHSPQHF
NA	TRBV10-3	TRBJ2-3	CAISPGLAGGPPDTQYF
NA	TRBV11-2	TRBJ1-1	CASTISVSDTEAFF
few	TRBV6-7	TRBJ2-3	CASPSGTITDTQYF
NA	TRBV5-1	TRBJ2-3	CASKVEGSGTDTQYF
NA	TRBV9	TRBJ2-5	CASSTDWEETQYF
NA	TRBV25-1	TRBJ1-1	CASRGDREGAEAFF
NA	TRBV12-5	TRBJ2-3	CASGARQADTQYF
NA	TRBV19	TRBJ2-6	CASISGANGLTF
NA	TRBV29-1	TRBJ2-2	CSVETATGELFF
NA	TRBV12-5	TRBJ2-3	CASGLSAGAGATQYF